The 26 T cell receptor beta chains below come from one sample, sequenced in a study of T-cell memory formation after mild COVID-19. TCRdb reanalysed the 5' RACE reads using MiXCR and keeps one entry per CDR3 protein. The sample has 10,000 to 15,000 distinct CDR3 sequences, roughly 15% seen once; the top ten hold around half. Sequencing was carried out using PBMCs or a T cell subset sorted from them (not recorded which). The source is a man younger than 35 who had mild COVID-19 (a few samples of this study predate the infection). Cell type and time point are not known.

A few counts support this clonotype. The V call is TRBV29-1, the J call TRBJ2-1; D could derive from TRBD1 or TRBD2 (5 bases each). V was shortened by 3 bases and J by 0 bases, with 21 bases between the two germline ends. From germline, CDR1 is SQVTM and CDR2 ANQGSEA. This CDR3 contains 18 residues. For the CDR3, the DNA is TGCAGCGTTGAGAAGAGGGGTCCGTCCCTAAGCTCCTACAATGAGCAGTTCTTC. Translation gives CSVEKRGPSLSSYNEQFF.

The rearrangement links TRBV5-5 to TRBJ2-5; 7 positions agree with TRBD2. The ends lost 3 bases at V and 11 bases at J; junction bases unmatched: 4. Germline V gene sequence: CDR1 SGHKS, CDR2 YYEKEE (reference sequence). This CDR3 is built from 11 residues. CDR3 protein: CASSWTSSQYF. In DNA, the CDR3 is TGTGCCAGCAGCTGGACTAGTTCTCAGTACTTC.

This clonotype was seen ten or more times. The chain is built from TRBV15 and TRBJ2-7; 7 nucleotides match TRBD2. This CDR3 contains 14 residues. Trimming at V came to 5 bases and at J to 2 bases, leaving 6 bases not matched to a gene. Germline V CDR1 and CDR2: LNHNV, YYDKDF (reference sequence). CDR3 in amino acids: CATSREVGAYEQYF. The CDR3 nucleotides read TGTGCCACCAGCCGGGAGGTTGGGGCCTACGAGCAGTACTTC.

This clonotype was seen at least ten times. In nucleotides, the CDR3 is TGCAGCGCAGAAGGGGGGACAGACTATGGCTACACCTTC. It encodes CSAEGGTDYGYTF. This chain connects TRBV29-1 to TRBJ1-2, with 7 positions matching TRBD1. Germline-derived CDR1 and CDR2 are SQVTM and ANQGSEA. V was clipped by 7 bases and J by 3 bases; unmatched bases: 8. The CDR3 totals 13 residues.

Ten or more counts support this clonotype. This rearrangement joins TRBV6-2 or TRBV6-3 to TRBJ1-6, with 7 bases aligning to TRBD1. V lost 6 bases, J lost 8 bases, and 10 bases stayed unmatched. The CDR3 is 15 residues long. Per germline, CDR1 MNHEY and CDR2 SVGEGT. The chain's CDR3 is CASSESRDSYSPLHF. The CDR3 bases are TGTGCCAGCAGCGAATCCCGGGACAGTTATTCACCCCTCCACTTT.

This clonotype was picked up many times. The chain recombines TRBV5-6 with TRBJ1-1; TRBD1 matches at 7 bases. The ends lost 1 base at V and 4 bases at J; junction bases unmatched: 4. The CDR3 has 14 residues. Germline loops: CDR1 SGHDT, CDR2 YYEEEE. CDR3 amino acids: CASSLWNRGTEAFF. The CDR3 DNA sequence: TGTGCCAGCAGCTTGTGGAACAGGGGCACTGAAGCTTTCTTT.

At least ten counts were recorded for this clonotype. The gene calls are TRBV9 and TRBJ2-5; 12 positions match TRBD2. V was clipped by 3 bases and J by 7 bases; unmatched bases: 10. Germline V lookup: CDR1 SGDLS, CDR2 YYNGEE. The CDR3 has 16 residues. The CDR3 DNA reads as TGTGCCAGCAGCGCCACTAGCGGGGGGACTTTATCGACCCAGTACTTC. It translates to CASSATSGGTLSTQYF.

CDR3 in amino acids: CASSPTERTQYF. The CDR3 DNA follows: TGTGCCAGCAGCCCTACAGAAAGGACCCAGTACTTC. The genes are TRBV3-1 and TRBJ2-5; D is uncertain. Per germline, CDR1 LGHDT and CDR2 YNNKEL (reference sequence). V was pared by 4 bases and J by 7 bases, with 10 bases between. The CDR3 sequence is 12 residues long.

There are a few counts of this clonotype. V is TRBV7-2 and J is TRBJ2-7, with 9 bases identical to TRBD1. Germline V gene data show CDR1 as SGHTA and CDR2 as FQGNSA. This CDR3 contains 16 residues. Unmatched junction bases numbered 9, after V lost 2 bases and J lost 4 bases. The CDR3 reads CASSLSVWTGDYEQYF. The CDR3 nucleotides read TGTGCCAGCAGCTTATCCGTCTGGACAGGGGATTACGAGCAGTACTTC.

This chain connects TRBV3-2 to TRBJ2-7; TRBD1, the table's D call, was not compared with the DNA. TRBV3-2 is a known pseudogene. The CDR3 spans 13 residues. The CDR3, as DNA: TGTGCCAGCAGCCCCCCAGGTGGGGGCGAGCAGTACTTC. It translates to CASSPPGGGEQYF.

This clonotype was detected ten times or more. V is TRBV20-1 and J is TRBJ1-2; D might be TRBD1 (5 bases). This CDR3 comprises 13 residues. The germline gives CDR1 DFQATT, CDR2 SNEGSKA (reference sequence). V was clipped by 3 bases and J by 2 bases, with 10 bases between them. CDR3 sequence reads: CSARTRDNYGYTF. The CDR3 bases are TGCAGTGCTAGGACACGGGACAACTATGGCTACACCTTC.

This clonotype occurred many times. CDR3 sequence (DNA): TGTGCCAGCAGTTACCCCCTGTTTCCGGAAGCTTTCTTT. It yields the protein CASSYPLFPEAFF. The gene calls are TRBV6-2 or TRBV6-3 and TRBJ1-1; D call uncertain. Between the trimmed V and J ends, which lost 2 bases and 8 bases, there was a span of 12 bases. The CDR3 is made up of 13 amino acids. Per germline, CDR1 MNHEY and CDR2 SVGEGT.

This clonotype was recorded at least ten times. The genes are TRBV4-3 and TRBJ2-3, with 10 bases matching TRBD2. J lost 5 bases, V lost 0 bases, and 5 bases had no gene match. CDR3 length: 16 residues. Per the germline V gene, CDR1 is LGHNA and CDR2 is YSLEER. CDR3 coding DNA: TGCGCCAGCAGCCAAGATCTCCGACTAGCGGGAGATACGCAGTATTTT. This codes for CASSQDLRLAGDTQYF.

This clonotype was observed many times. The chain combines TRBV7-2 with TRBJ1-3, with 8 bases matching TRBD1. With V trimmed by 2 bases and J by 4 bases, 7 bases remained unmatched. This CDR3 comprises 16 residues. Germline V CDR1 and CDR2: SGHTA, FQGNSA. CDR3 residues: CASSLKGRGHGNTIYF. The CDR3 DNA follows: TGTGCCAGCAGCTTAAAGGGCAGGGGGCACGGAAACACCATATATTTT.

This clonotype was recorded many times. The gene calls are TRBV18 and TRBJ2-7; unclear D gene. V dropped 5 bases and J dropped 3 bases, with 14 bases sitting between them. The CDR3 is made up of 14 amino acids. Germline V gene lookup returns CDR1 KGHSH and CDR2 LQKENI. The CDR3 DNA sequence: TGTGCCAGCTCATTTTACACCACGAACTACGAGCAGTACTTC. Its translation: CASSFYTTNYEQYF.

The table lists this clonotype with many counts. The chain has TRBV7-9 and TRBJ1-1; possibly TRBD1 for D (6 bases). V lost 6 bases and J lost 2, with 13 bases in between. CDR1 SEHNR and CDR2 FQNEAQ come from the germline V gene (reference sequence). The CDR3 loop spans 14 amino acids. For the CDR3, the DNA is TGTGCCAGCAGTTCCAGGGGAGCAAACACTGAAGCTTTCTTT. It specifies CASSSRGANTEAFF.

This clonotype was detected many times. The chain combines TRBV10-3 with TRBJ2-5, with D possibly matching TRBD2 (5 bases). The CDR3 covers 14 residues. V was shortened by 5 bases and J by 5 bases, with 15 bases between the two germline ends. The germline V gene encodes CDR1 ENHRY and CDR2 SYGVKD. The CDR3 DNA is TGTGCCATCAGTCACTCTAATAGGGAGGAGACCCAGTACTTC. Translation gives CAISHSNREETQYF.

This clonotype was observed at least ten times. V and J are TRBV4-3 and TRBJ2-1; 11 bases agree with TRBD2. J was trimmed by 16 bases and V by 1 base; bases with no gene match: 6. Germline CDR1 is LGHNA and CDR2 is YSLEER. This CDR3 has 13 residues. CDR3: CASSQGLAGTVFF. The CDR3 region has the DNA TGCGCCAGCAGCCAAGGACTAGCGGGGACAGTTTTCTTC.

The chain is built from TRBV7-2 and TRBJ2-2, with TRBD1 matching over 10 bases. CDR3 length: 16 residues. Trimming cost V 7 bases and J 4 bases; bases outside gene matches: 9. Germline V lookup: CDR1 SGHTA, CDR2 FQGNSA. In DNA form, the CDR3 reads TGTGCCAGCATCTCCAGGAGGACAGGGGGCACCGGGGAGCTGTTTTTT. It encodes CASISRRTGGTGELFF. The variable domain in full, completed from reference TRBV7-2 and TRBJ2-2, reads GAGVSQSPSNKVTEKGKDVELRCDPISGHTALYWYRQSLGQGLEFLIYFQGNSAPDKSGLPSDRFSAERTGGSVSTLTIQRTQQEDSAVYLCASISRRTGGTGELFFGEGSRLTVL.

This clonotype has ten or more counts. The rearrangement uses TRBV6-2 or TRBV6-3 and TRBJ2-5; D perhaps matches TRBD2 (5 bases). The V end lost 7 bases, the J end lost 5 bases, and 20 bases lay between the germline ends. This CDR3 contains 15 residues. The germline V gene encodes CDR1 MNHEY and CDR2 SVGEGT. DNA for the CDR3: TGTGCCAGCAAGAAAGATTCGGGGTTTCGGGAGACCCAGTACTTC. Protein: CASKKDSGFRETQYF.

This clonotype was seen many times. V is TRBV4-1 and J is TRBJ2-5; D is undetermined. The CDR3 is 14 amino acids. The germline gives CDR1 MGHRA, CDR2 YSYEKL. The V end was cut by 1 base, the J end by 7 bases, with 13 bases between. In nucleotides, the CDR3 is TGCGCCAGCAGCCAAGTCCGGGTCGGTGGGACCCAGTACTTC. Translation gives CASSQVRVGGTQYF.

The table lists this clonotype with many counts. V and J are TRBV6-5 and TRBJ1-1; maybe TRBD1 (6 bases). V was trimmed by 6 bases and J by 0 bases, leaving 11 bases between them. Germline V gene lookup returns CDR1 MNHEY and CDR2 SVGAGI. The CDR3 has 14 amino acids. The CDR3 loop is CASRLGQLNTEAFF. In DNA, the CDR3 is TGTGCCAGCAGACTCGGACAGCTGAACACTGAAGCTTTCTTT.

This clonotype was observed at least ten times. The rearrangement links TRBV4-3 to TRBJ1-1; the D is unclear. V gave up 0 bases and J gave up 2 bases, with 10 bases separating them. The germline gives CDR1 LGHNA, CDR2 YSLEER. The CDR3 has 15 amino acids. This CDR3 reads CASSQEWRSNTEAFF. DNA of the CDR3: TGCGCCAGCAGCCAAGAGTGGCGGTCCAACACTGAAGCTTTCTTT.

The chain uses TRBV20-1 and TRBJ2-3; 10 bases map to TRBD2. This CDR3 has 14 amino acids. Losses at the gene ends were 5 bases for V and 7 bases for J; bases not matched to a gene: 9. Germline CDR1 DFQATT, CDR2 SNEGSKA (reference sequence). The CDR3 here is CSACPAGGRNTQYF. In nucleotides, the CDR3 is TGCAGTGCTTGTCCAGCGGGGGGGCGCAATACGCAGTATTTT.

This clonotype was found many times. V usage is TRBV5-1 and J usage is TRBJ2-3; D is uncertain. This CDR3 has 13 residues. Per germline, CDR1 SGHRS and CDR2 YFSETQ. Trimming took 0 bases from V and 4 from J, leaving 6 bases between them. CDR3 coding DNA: TGCGCCAGCAGCTTGGGCGGCCCAGATACGCAGTATTTT. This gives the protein CASSLGGPDTQYF.

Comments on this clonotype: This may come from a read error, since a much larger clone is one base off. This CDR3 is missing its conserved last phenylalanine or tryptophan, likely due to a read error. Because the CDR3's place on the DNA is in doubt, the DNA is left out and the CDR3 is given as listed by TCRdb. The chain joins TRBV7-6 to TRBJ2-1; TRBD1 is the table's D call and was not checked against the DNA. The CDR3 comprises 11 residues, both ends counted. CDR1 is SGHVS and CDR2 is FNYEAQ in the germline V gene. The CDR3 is CASSRRGLPFL.